A single sample gave rise to the 5 T cell receptor beta chains below, sequenced in a study of cytomegalovirus exposure and HLA in healthy donors. Amplification used 60 Vbeta primers and 13 Jbeta primers. Assay: immunoSEQ multiplex PCR; the TCRdb copy retains only in-frame clones and omits some. The sample includes 190,000 or so clones, around four fifths of them seen just once. Sequenced input: PBMCs. The receptors here all came from a woman in her forties or fifties in good health and CMV-seropositive.

The chain carries TRBV6-1 and TRBJ2-3; TRBD2 aligns across 8 bases. The trim removed 5 bases at V and 2 bases at J, leaving 6 bases unmatched. The V gene's germline CDR1 is MNHNS and CDR2 SASEGT. The length of the CDR3 is 15 residues. Here the CDR3 DNA reads TGTGCCAGCAGTAAAACTAGCGGATACACAGATACGCAGTATTTT. The encoded protein is CASSKTSGYTDTQYF.

The gene calls are TRBV2 and TRBJ2-5; D may be TRBD2 (7 bases). The CDR3 runs 15 residues. Between the trimmed V and J ends, which lost 9 bases and 0 bases, there was a span of 17 bases. CDR1 and CDR2 (germline): SNHLY, FYNNEI. The CDR3 loop reads CARGAVAGDQETQYF. The CDR3 DNA reads TGTGCCAGGGGGGCCGTGGCGGGGGACCAAGAGACCCAGTACTTC.

The V call is TRBV7-7, the J call TRBJ2-5; 8 bases map to TRBD2. Germline V gene sequence: CDR1 SSHAT, CDR2 FNYEAQ (reference sequence). CDR3 length equals 15 residues. Trimming took 5 bases from V and 5 from J; bases not matched to a gene: 10. The CDR3 nucleotides read TGTGCCAGCAGCCTATCACTAGCGGCCGGGGAGACCCAGTACTTC. It encodes CASSLSLAAGETQYF.

The chain carries TRBV28 and TRBJ1-2; TRBD1 aligns across 7 bases. This CDR3 is 14 amino acids long. Germline loops: CDR1 MDHEN, CDR2 SYDVKM. The trim removed 6 bases at V and 1 base at J, leaving 5 bases unmatched. CDR3 coding DNA: TGTGCCAGCAGCTGGGGGACAGATAACTATGGCTACACCTTC. It yields the protein CASSWGTDNYGYTF.

This clone was detected once. The rearrangement links TRBV28 to TRBJ2-4; 7 bases match TRBD1. CDR3 length: 17 amino acids. V shed 5 bases, J shed 0 bases, and the junction held 10 bases outside the gene matches. The germline V gene has CDR1 MDHEN and CDR2 SYDVKM. In nucleotides, the CDR3 is TGTGCCAGCAGTCCGCTTCTTAGGGGGCTAGCCAAAAACATTCAGTACTTC. Translation gives CASSPLLRGLAKNIQYF.